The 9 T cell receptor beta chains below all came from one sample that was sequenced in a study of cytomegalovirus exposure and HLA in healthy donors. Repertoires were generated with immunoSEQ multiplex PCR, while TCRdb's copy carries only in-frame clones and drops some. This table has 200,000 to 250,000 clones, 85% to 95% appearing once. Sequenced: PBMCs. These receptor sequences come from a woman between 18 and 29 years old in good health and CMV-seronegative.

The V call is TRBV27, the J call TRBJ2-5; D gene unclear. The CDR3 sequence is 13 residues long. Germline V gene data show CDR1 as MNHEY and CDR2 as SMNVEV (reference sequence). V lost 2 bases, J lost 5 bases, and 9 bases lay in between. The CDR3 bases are TGTGCCAGCAGTTTAGTAGGAGAGGAGACCCAGTACTTC. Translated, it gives CASSLVGEETQYF.

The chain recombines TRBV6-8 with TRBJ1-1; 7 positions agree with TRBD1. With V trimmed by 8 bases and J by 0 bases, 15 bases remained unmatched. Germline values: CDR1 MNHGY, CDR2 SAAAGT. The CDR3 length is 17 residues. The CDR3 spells CASPENIQGEVNTEAFF. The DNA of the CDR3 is TGTGCCAGCCCAGAAAACATCCAGGGGGAAGTGAACACTGAAGCTTTCTTT.

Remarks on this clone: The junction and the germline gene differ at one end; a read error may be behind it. The CDR3 DNA follows: TGCGCCAGCAGTTTGGACAGGGGGGACCAAGAGACCCAGTACTTC. Translated: CASSLDRGDQETQYF. The chain recombines TRBV5-1 with TRBJ2-5; 10 nucleotides align to TRBD1. The CDR3 spans 15 residues. CDR1 and CDR2 from the germline V gene are SGHRS and YFSETQ.

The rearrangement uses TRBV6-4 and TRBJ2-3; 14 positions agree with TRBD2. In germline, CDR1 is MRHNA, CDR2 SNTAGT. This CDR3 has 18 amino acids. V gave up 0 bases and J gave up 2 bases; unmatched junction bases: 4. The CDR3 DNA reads TGTGCCAGCAGTGACTCGCCGGGACTAGCGGGAGTCACAGATACGCAGTATTTT. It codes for CASSDSPGLAGVTDTQYF.

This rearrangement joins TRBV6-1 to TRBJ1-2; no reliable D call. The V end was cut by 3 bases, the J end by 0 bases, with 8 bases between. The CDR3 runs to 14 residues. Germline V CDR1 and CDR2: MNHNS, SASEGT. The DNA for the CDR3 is TGTGCCAGCAGTGACGATCCAGCTAACTATGGCTACACCTTC. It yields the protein CASSDDPANYGYTF.

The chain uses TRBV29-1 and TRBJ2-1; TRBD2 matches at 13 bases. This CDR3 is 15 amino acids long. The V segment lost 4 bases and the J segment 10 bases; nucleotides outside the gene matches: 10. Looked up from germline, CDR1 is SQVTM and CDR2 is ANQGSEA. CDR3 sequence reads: CSVGTRLAGGREQFF. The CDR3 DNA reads TGCAGCGTTGGTACTAGACTAGCGGGAGGTCGAGAGCAGTTCTTC.

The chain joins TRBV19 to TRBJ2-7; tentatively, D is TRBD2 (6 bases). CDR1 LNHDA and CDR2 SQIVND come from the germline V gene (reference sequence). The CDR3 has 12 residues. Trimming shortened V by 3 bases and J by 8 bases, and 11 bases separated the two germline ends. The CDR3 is CASSIWAGQQYF. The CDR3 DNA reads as TGTGCCAGTAGTATCTGGGCGGGGCAGCAGTACTTC. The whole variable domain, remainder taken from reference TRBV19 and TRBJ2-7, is DGGITQSPKYLFRKEGQNVTLSCEQNLNHDAMYWYRQDPGQGLRLIYYSQIVNDFQKGDIAEGYSVSREKKESFPLTVTSAQKNPTAFYLCASSIWAGQQYFGPGTRLTVT.

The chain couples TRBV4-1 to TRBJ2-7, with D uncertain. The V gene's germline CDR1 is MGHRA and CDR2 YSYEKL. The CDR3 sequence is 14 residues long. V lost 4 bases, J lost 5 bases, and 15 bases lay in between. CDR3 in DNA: TGCGCCAGCAGCCTCACACCGCAGGCCGACGAGCAGTACTTC. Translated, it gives CASSLTPQADEQYF.

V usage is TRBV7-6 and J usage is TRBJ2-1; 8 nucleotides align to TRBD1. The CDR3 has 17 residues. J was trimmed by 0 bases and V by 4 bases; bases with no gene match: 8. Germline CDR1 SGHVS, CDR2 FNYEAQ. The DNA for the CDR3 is TGTGCCAGCAGCTCGTGGACAGGGCCAAGCTCCTACAATGAGCAGTTCTTC. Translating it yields CASSSWTGPSSYNEQFF.